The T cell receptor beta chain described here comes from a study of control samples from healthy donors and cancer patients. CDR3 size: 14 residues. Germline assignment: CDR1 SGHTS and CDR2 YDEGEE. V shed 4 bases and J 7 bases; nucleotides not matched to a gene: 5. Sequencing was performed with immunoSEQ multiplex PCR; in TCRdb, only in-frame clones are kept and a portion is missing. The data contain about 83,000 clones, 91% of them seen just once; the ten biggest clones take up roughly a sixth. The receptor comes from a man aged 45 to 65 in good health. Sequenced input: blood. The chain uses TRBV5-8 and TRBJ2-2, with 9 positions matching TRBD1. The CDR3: CASSDRTGDGELFF. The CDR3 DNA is TGTGCCAGCAGCGACCGGACAGGGGACGGGGAGCTGTTTTTT.